This TCR beta chain was captured in a study of beta chain features in type 1 diabetes. Findings and limits, study-wide: VDJ junctions from type 1 diabetes patients carried fewer insertions and larger deletions. Patients' naive, central memory and Treg TCRB repertoires seemed closer to one another than those of healthy donors. Equally in patients and controls, PCR might preferentially amplify shorter templates. Among patients with Type 1 diabetes, TCRB CDR3s were moderately but significantly shorter in every one of the four CD4+ subsets.

Every isolated RNA sample was fully reverse transcribed, so sequencing captured expressed TCRB transcripts. The data were produced by immunoSEQ multiplex PCR, yet TCRdb's version contains in-frame clones alone and is incomplete. The sample lists about 660,000 clones, over 12% seen once, with approximately 0.042% in the top ten. By way of CD45RO/CCR7/CD25/CD127/CD95/CD27, the CD4+ regulatory, stem cell-like memory, central memory and naive cells were sorted. J was trimmed by 6 bases and V by 5 bases; bases with no gene match: 9. Germline CDR1 reads SGHTA; CDR2 reads FQGNSA. The CDR3 covers 15 residues. A remark on this clone: Its specificity is not known.

The genes are TRBV7-2 and TRBJ2-2; 7 bases line up with TRBD2. Input material: naive CD4+ T cells from blood. This receptor was identified in a man younger than 30 with type 1 diabetes. The CDR3 sequence is CASSHRLASAGELFF. CDR3 DNA sequence: TGTGCCAGCAGCCACCGACTAGCTTCGGCCGGGGAGCTGTTTTTT.